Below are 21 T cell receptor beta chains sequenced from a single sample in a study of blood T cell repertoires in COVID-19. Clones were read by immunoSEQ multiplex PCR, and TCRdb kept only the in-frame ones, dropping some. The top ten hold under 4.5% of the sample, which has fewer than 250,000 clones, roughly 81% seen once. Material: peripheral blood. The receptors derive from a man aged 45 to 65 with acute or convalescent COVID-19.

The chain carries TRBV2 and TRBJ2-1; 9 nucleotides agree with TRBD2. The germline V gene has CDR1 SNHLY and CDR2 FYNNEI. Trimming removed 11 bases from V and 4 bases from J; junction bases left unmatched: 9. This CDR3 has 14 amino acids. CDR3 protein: CAGRAGGQYNEQFF. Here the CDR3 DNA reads TGTGCCGGTAGGGCGGGGGGGCAATACAATGAGCAGTTCTTC. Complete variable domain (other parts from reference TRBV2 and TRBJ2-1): EPEVTQTPSHQVTQMGQEVILRCVPISNHLYFYWYRQILGQKVEFLVSFYNNEISEKSEIFDDQFSVERPDGSNFTLKIRSTKLEDSAMYFCAGRAGGQYNEQFFGPGTRLTVL.

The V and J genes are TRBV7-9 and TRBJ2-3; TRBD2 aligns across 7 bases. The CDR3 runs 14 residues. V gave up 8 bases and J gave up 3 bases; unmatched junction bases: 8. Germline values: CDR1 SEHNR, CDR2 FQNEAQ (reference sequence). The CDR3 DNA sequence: TGTGCCAGCGGAGGGCGGGAGCAGACAGATACGCAGTATTTT. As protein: CASGGREQTDTQYF.

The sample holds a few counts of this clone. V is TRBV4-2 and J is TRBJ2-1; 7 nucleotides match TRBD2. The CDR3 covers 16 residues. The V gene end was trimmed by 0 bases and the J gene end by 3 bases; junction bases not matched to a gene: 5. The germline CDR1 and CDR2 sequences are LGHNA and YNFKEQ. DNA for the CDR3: TGTGCCAGCAGCCAAGACGGGGGGAGTATCTACAATGAGCAGTTCTTC. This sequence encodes CASSQDGGSIYNEQFF.

DNA for the CDR3: TGCGCCAGCGGGGAGGCTAGCGGGGGCCTCGCAGATACGCAGTATTTT. Its translation is CASGEASGGLADTQYF. The V call is TRBV5-1, the J call TRBJ2-3; 10 nucleotides line up with TRBD2. Germline loops: CDR1 SGHRS, CDR2 YFSETQ. The CDR3 length is 16 residues. The V and J ends lost 7 bases and 4 bases, in that order; junction bases with no gene match: 12. Full variable domain (remainder filled in from reference TRBV5-1 and TRBJ2-3): KAGVTQTPRYLIKTRGQQVTLSCSPISGHRSVSWYQQTPGQGLQFLFEYFSETQRNKGNFPGRFSGRQFSNSRSEMNVSTLELGDSALYLCASGEASGGLADTQYFGPGTRLTVL.

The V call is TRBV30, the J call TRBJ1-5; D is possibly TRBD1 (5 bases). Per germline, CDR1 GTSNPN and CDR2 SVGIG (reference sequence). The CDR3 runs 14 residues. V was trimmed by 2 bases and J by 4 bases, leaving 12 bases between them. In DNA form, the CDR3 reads TGTGCCTGGAGTTTAGGGCAGGGAAATCAGCCCCAGCATTTT. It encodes CAWSLGQGNQPQHF.

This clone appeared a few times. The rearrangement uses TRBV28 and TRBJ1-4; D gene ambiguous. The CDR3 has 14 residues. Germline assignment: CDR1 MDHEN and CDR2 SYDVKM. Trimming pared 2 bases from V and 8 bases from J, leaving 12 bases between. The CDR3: CASSLGSTREKLFF. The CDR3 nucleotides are TGTGCCAGCAGTTTAGGGTCGACGAGGGAAAAACTGTTTTTT.

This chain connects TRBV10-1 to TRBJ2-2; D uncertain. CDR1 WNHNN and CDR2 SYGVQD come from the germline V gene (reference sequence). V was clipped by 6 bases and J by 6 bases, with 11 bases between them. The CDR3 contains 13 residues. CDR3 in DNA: TGCGCCAGCAGGCCTAGTCTTTCCGGGGAGCTGTTTTTT. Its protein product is CASRPSLSGELFF.

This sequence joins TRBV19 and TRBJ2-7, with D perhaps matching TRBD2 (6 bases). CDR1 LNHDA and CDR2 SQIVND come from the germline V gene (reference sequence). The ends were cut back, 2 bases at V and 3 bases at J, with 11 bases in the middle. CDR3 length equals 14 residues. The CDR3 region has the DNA TGTGCCAGTAGTATAAGGGTCGGGAGCTACGAGCAGTACTTC. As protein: CASSIRVGSYEQYF.

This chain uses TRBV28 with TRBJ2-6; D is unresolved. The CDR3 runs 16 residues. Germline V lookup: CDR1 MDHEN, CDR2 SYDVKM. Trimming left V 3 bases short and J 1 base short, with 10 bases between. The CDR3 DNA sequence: TGTGCCAGCAGTTTCAACTATCCTTCTGGGGCCAACGTCCTGACTTTC. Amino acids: CASSFNYPSGANVLTF.

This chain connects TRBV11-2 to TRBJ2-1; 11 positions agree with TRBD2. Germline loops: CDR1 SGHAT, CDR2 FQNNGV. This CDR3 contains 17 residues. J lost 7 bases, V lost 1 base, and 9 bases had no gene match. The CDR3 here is CASSLAILAGGGNEQFF. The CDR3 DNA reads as TGTGCCAGCAGCTTAGCTATCCTAGCGGGAGGTGGGAATGAGCAGTTCTTC.

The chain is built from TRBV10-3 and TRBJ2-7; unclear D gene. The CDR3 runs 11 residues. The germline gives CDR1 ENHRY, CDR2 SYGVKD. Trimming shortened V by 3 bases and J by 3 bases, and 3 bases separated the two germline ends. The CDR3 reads CAISELYEQYF. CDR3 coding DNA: TGTGCCATCAGTGAACTCTACGAGCAGTACTTC.

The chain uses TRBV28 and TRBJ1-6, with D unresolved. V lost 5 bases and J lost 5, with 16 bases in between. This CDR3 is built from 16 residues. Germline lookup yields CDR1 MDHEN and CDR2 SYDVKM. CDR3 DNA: TGTGCCAGCAGTCTAATCGAGACACGCAATAATTCACCCCTCCACTTT. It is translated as CASSLIETRNNSPLHF.

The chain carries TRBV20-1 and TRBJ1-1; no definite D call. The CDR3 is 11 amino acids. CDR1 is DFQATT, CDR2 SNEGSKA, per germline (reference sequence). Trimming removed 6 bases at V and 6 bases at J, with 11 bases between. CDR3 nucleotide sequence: TGCAGTGCGAGCCGCGCGCCTGAAGCTTTCTTT. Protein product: CSASRAPEAFF.

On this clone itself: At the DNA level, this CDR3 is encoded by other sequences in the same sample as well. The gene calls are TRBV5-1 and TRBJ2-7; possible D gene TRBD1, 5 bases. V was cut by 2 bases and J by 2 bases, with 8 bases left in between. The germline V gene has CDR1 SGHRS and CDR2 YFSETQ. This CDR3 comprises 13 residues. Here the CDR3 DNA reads TGCGCCAGCAGCTTCGACAGTACCTACGAGCAGTACTTC. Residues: CASSFDSTYEQYF.

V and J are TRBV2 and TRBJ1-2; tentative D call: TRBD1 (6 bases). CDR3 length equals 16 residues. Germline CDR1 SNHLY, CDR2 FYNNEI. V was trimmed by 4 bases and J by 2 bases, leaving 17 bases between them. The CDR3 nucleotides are TGTGCCAGCAGTGGTCCGGACAGTGGAATAAACTATGGCTACACCTTC. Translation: CASSGPDSGINYGYTF.

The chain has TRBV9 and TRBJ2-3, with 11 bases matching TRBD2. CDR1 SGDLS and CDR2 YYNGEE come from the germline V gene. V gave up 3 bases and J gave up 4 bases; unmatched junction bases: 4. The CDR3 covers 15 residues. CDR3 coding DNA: TGTGCCAGCAGCGCCCTGGGACTAGCGGCAGATACGCAGTATTTT. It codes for CASSALGLAADTQYF.

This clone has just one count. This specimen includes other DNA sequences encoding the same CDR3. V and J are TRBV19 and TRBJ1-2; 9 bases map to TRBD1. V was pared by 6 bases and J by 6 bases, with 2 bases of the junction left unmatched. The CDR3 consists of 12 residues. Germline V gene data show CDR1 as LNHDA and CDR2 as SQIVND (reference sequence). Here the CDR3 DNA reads TGTGCCAGTAGCCGACAGGGGGATGGCTACACCTTC. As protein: CASSRQGDGYTF.

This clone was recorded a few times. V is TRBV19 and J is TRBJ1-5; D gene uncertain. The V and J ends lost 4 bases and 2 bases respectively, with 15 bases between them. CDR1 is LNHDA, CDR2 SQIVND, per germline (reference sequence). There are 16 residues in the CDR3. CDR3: CASSTQRRVRNQPQHF. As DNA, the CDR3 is TGTGCCAGTAGTACCCAGAGGAGGGTTCGCAATCAGCCCCAGCATTTT.

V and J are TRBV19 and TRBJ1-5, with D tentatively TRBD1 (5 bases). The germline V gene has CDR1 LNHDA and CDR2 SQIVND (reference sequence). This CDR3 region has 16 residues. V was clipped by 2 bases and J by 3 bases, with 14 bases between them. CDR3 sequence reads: CASSIRGGSFNQPQHF. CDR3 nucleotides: TGTGCCAGTAGTATACGGGGGGGAAGCTTCAATCAGCCCCAGCATTTT.

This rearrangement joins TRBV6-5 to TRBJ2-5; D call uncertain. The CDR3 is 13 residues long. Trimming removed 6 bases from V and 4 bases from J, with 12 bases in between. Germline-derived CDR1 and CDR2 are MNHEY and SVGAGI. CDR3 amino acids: CASSLGVGETQYF. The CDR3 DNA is TGTGCCAGCAGCCTAGGAGTAGGAGAGACCCAGTACTTC.

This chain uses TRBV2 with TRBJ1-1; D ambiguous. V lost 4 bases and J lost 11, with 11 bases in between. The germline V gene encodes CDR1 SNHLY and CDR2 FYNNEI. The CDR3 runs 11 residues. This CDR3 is CASSAGLVAFF. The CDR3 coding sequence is TGTGCCAGCAGTGCCGGACTGGTCGCTTTCTTT.